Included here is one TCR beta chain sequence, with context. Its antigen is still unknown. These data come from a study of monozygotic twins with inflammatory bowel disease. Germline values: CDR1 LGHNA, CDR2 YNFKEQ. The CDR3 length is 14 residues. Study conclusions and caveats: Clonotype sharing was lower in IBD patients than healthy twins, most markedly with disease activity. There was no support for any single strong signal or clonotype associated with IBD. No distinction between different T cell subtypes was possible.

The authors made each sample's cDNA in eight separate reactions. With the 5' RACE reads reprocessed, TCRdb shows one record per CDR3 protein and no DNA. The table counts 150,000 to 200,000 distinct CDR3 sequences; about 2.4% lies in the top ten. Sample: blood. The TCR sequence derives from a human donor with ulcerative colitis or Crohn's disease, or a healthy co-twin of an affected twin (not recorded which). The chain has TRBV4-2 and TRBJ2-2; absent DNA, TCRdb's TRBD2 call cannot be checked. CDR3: CASSQEVEGGELFF.